This T cell receptor beta chain came from a study of CD8+CD57+ T cells in acquired aplastic anemia. About the research overall: Sorted CD4+ plus CD8+ cells gave DNA averaging about 3.2 ug.

The CDR3 is 13 amino acids. V dropped 3 bases and J dropped 5 bases, with 10 bases sitting between them. From germline, CDR1 is SNHLY and CDR2 FYNNEI. With respect to this clonotype: Its antigen is not known.

TCR beta VDJ and CDR3 were profiled, and genomic DNA was the template. TCRdb reprocessed the reads with MiXCR, giving one entry per CDR3 protein. The sample yields 170,000 or so distinct CDR3 sequences, about 50% seen once. Regarding the study as a whole: Shared by patients and controls, just under 30 CD8+ CDR3s were abundant in patients.

All sequencing subjects had displayed CD8+CD57+ cell expansion on flow cytometry. The receptor's source is a human donor with aplastic anemia. V and J are TRBV2 and TRBJ1-2; D remains ambiguous. Sequences were obtained from sorted CD4+, CD8+, or CD8+CD57+ T cells (not recorded which) from PBMCs. The CDR3 region is CASSDGSLYGYTF. In nucleotides, the CDR3 is TGTGCCAGCAGTGACGGCAGTCTATATGGCTACACCTTC. Drawing the rest from reference TRBV2 and TRBJ1-2, the complete variable domain is EPEVTQTPSHQVTQMGQEVILRCVPISNHLYFYWYRQILGQKVEFLVSFYNNEISEKSEIFDDQFSVERPDGSNFTLKIRSTKLEDSAMYFCASSDGSLYGYTFGSGTRLTVV.